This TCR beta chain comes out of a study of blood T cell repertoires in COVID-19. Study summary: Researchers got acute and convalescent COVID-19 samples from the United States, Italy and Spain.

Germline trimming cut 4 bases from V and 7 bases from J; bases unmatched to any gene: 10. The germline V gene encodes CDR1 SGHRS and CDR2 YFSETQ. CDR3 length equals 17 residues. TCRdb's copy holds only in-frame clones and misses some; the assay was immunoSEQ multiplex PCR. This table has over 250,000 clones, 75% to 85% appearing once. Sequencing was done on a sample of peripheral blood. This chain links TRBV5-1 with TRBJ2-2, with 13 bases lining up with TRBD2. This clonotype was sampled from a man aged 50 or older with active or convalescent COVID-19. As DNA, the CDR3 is TGCGCCAGCAGCCCCCGGACTAGCGGGAGTACGGGCGGGGAGCTGTTTTTT. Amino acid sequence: CASSPRTSGSTGGELFF.